This TCR beta chain was observed in a study of T cell responses to AZD1222 COVID-19 vaccine. Study outcomes and limitations: Repertoires were obtained solely post-peak T cell response.

Regarding this clone: Antigen unknown.

Repertoires were generated with immunoSEQ multiplex PCR, while TCRdb's copy carries only in-frame clones and drops some. The data show about 140,000 clones, 88% seen once. Germline CDR1 reads SGHDN; CDR2 reads FVKESK. The CDR3 has 14 residues. Trimming took off 7 bases at V and 4 bases at J, with 13 bases between the two ends. The material sequenced was peripheral blood, taken on day 0 of AZD1222 vaccination. The chain has TRBV14 and TRBJ2-2; a weak D match, TRBD1 (6 bases). The clonotype was recovered from an adult in good health. CDR3 nucleotide sequence: TGTGCCAGCAAACCAGGGGTCTCCACCGGGGAGCTGTTTTTT. Translated, it gives CASKPGVSTGELFF.